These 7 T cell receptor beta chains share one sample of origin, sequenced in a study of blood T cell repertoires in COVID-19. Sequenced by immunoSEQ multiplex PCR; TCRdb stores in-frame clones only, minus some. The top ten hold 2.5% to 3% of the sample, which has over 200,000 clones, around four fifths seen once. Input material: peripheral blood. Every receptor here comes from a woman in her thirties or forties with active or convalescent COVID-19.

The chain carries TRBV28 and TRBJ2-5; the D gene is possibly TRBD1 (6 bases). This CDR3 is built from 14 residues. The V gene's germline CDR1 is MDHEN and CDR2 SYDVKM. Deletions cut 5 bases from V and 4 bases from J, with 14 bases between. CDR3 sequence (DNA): TGTGCCAGCAGTCTCGTCCAGGGGACAGAGACCCAGTACTTC. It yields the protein CASSLVQGTETQYF.

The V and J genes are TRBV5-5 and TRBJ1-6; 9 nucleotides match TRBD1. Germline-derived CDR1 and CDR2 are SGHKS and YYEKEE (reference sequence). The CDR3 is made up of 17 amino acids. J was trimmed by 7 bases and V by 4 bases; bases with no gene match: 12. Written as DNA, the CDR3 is TGTGCCAGCAGCACTCGCTCCACAGGGGGCGAAAATTCACCCCTCCACTTT. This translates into CASSTRSTGGENSPLHF.

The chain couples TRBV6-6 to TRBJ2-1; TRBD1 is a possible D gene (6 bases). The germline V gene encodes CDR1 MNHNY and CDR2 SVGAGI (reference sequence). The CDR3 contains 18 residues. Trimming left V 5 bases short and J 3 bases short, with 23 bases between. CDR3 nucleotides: TGTGCCAGCAGTCTCATCTTACAGGGACAACGGCTCTACAATGAGCAGTTCTTC. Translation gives CASSLILQGQRLYNEQFF.

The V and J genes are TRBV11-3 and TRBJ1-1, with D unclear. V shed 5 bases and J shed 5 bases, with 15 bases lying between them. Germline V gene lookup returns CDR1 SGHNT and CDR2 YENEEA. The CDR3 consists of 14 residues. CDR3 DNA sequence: TGTGCCAGCAGCCCCAGGTCCACGGGAACTGAAGCTTTCTTT. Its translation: CASSPRSTGTEAFF.

The CDR3 sequence is CASSLLGELFF. In DNA, the CDR3 is TGTGCCAGTAGTCTACTCGGGGAGCTGTTTTTT. The chain carries TRBV19 and TRBJ2-2; D is unclear. This CDR3 is 11 amino acids long. Trimming took off 5 bases at V and 7 bases at J, with 5 bases between the two ends. Germline lookup yields CDR1 LNHDA and CDR2 SQIVND (reference sequence).

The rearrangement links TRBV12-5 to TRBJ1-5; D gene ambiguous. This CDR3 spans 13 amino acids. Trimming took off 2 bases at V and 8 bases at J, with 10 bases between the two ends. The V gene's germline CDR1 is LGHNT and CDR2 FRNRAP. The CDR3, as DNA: TGTGCTAGTGGTTTGACGGGGTGGGAGCCCCAGCATTTT. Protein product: CASGLTGWEPQHF.

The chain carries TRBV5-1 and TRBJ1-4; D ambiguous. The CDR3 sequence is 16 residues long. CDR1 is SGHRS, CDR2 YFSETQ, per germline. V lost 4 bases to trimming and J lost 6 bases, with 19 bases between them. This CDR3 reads CASSPTGTEAYEKLFF. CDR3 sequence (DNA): TGCGCCAGCAGCCCAACCGGTACGGAGGCTTATGAAAAACTGTTTTTT.